The subject of this entry is one TCR beta chain. What it recognizes is unknown. The data derive from a study of OX40 agonist ivuxolimab in advanced cancers. Overall study: Patients undergoing dose escalation presented with hepatocellular carcinoma, melanoma, renal cell or head and neck cancer. General observations from the study: Among the nonresponders, some also had low normalized T-cell clonal expansion.

There are 14 residues in the CDR3. Germline V CDR1 and CDR2: SNHLY, FYNNEI. V was cut by 0 bases and J by 7 bases, with 12 bases left in between. Sequencing was performed with immunoSEQ multiplex PCR; in TCRdb, only in-frame clones are kept and a portion is missing. This table has more than 75,000 clones, approximately 86% appearing once. The sequencing used CD4+ or CD8+ T cells sorted from blood, collected in a trial of the OX40 agonist ivuxolimab. The source of this sequence is an adult with an advanced solid tumor such as melanoma, head and neck, liver or kidney cancer. The V call is TRBV2, the J call TRBJ1-2; a weak D match, TRBD1 (6 bases). The CDR3 DNA reads TGTGCCAGCAGTGAAGCGGGACAAGCGGGTGGCTACACCTTC. As protein: CASSEAGQAGGYTF.